Shown below are 20 T cell receptor beta chains from a single sample sequenced in a study of blood T cell repertoires in COVID-19. The table came from immunoSEQ multiplex PCR; TCRdb's copy has only in-frame clones and leaves some out. The sample lists about 310,000 clones; roughly 87% were seen once. Sequenced input: peripheral blood. The receptor source for this set is a man aged 50 or older with active or convalescent COVID-19.

The chain uses TRBV2 and TRBJ2-6, with D possibly matching TRBD2 (6 bases). The germline CDR1 and CDR2 sequences are SNHLY and FYNNEI. This CDR3 has 15 residues. With 3 bases removed from V and 1 base from J, the gap between germline ends came to 7 bases. The CDR3 DNA sequence: TGTGCCAGCAGTGAGGGAGGTTCTGGGGCCAACGTCCTGACTTTC. It is translated as CASSEGGSGANVLTF.

This clone was observed once. J is TRBJ1-4 and V is TRBV30; D not resolved. V was cut by 3 bases and J by 12 bases, with 11 bases left in between. CDR3 length: 11 amino acids. Looked up from germline, CDR1 is GTSNPN and CDR2 is SVGIG (reference sequence). In DNA form, the CDR3 reads TGTGCCTGGAGCGAAGCGGAAGAACTGTTTTTT. Protein: CAWSEAEELFF.

Regarding this clone: Additional DNA sequences in this sample encode the identical CDR3. The chain recombines TRBV28 with TRBJ1-2; perhaps TRBD1 as D (5 bases). CDR3 size: 12 residues. CDR1 is MDHEN and CDR2 is SYDVKM in the germline V gene. V dropped 2 bases and J dropped 5 bases, with 6 bases sitting between them. The CDR3 protein is CASSLGGYGYTF. CDR3 sequence (DNA): TGTGCCAGCAGTTTAGGGGGGTATGGCTACACCTTC.

CDR3 region: CASSQDKAGGELFF. CDR3 sequence (DNA): TGTGCCAGCAGCCAGGACAAAGCAGGCGGGGAGCTGTTTTTT. J is TRBJ2-2 and V is TRBV3-1 (or the pseudogene TRBV3-2); D might be TRBD1 (5 bases). Germline lookup yields CDR1 LGHDT and CDR2 YNNKEL (reference sequence). The germline V and J ends were trimmed by 3 bases and 7 bases, with 12 bases remaining between them. The CDR3 spans 14 residues.

The gene calls are TRBV11-1 and TRBJ1-6, with D unresolved. V was trimmed by 4 bases and J by 7 bases, leaving 8 bases between them. The CDR3 runs 13 residues. The germline V gene has CDR1 SGHAT and CDR2 FQDESV (reference sequence). CDR3 coding DNA: TGTGCCAGCAGCTCACCGGGGAATTCACCCCTCCACTTT. Amino acids: CASSSPGNSPLHF.

V is TRBV28 and J is TRBJ1-6, with no clear D. Germline loops: CDR1 MDHEN, CDR2 SYDVKM. CDR3 length: 13 amino acids. V lost 6 bases and J lost 10, with 13 bases in between. The CDR3 sequence: CASRSPRESPLHF. The DNA of the CDR3 is TGTGCCAGCAGAAGCCCTCGGGAATCACCCCTCCACTTT.

The chain combines TRBV6-6 with TRBJ1-1, with D perhaps TRBD1 (5 bases). The CDR3 runs 13 residues. Germline V lookup: CDR1 MNHNY, CDR2 SVGAGI (reference sequence). The V end was cut by 4 bases, the J end by 4 bases, with 10 bases between. CDR3 sequence reads: CASSSSQGTEAFF. The CDR3 coding sequence is TGTGCCAGCAGTTCCTCCCAGGGCACTGAAGCTTTCTTT.

The chain has TRBV6-5 and TRBJ2-5, with D possibly being TRBD2 (6 bases). From germline, CDR1 is MNHEY and CDR2 SVGAGI. V gave up 8 bases and J gave up 4 bases, with 17 bases separating them. The length of the CDR3 is 14 residues. The CDR3 DNA sequence: TGTGCCAGCGGGTCGTCTAGCGTTCCAGAGACCCAGTACTTC. Translating gives CASGSSSVPETQYF.

The rearrangement joins TRBV19 to TRBJ1-1; D call uncertain. Trimming stripped 2 bases from V and 4 bases from J, with 8 bases between. The CDR3 sequence is 13 residues long. Germline CDR1 reads LNHDA; CDR2 reads SQIVND (reference sequence). The CDR3, as DNA: TGTGCCAGTAGTATAACCCTAGGCACTGAAGCTTTCTTT. Amino acid sequence: CASSITLGTEAFF.

The chain recombines TRBV4-1 with TRBJ1-4; D ambiguous. Germline V CDR1 and CDR2: MGHRA, YSYEKL. V lost 2 bases, J lost 4 bases, and 17 bases lay in between. This CDR3 contains 17 residues. CDR3 sequence reads: CASSQPLAQTYNEKLFF. CDR3 sequence (DNA): TGCGCCAGCAGCCAACCCCTGGCCCAGACTTATAATGAAAAACTGTTTTTT.

The chain recombines TRBV28 with TRBJ2-1; 7 bases are a match to TRBD2. The CDR3 runs 15 residues. V was pared by 6 bases and J by 0 bases, with 5 bases of the junction left unmatched. From germline, CDR1 is MDHEN and CDR2 SYDVKM. For the CDR3, the DNA is TGTGCCAGCAGGATCGGGGGGACCTCCTACAATGAGCAGTTCTTC. Amino acids: CASRIGGTSYNEQFF.

V is TRBV12-3 or TRBV12-4 and J is TRBJ1-2; TRBD1 matches 7 bases. This CDR3 is built from 12 residues. J was trimmed by 7 bases and V by 7 bases; bases with no gene match: 6. The CDR3 is CASTRDSPGYTF. The CDR3 DNA is TGTGCCAGCACCCGGGACAGCCCTGGCTACACCTTC.

This clone was observed a few times. The genes are TRBV5-5 and TRBJ1-1, with TRBD1 matching over 9 bases. With 1 base clipped from V and 3 bases from J, the junction kept 4 bases outside the gene matches. There are 15 residues in the CDR3. Germline CDR1 reads SGHKS; CDR2 reads YYEKEE (reference sequence). As DNA, the CDR3 is TGTGCCAGCAGCTTGACGACAGGGGGATACACTGAAGCTTTCTTT. This gives the protein CASSLTTGGYTEAFF.

The genes are TRBV29-1 and TRBJ1-4, with a possible D match to TRBD1 (6 bases). The germline V gene encodes CDR1 SQVTM and CDR2 ANQGSEA. The CDR3 length is 13 residues. The V end lost 5 bases, the J end lost 8 bases, and 15 bases lay between the germline ends. The CDR3 nucleotides are TGCAGCGTTTCGCGGGGGGCTAGGGAAAAACTGTTTTTT. Protein product: CSVSRGAREKLFF.

This chain connects TRBV3-1 (or the pseudogene TRBV3-2) to TRBJ2-7; 9 bases are shared with TRBD1. Germline trimming cut 0 bases from V and 6 bases from J; bases unmatched to any gene: 9. The germline V gene encodes CDR1 LGHDT and CDR2 YNNKEL (reference sequence). CDR3 length: 16 residues. The CDR3: CASSQERTGVYAEQYF. CDR3 nucleotide sequence: TGTGCCAGCAGCCAAGAGAGGACAGGGGTCTACGCCGAGCAGTACTTC.

This clone is classed as medium-sized (0.01 to 0.1%). The V gene is TRBV6-5, the J gene TRBJ2-1; D is uncertain. The CDR3 covers 15 residues. The V end lost 0 bases, the J end lost 7 bases, and 13 bases lay between the germline ends. Germline V gene lookup returns CDR1 MNHEY and CDR2 SVGAGI. The CDR3 coding sequence is TGTGCCAGCAGTTACTCCTCGCCCTACCCAAATGAGCAGTTCTTC. The encoded protein is CASSYSSPYPNEQFF.

The rearrangement uses TRBV12-3 or TRBV12-4 and TRBJ1-1; D is undetermined. Trimming took off 6 bases at V and 7 bases at J, with 9 bases between the two ends. The CDR3 is made up of 11 amino acids. The CDR3: CASRTGSEAFF. The CDR3 DNA follows: TGTGCCAGCAGGACGGGTAGTGAAGCTTTCTTT.

The chain is built from TRBV11-2 and TRBJ1-2, with D uncertain. V lost 5 bases, J lost 1 base, and 20 bases lay in between. CDR1 SGHAT and CDR2 FQNNGV come from the germline V gene. The CDR3 extends over 17 amino acids. CDR3 DNA: TGTGCCAGCAGCCCGCCACGCGGTTCCCACTTTAACTATGGCTACACCTTC. The encoded protein is CASSPPRGSHFNYGYTF.

This chain joins TRBV27 and TRBJ2-3; 13 nucleotides agree with TRBD2. The trim removed 4 bases at V and 10 bases at J, leaving 11 bases unmatched. There are 16 residues in the CDR3. The germline gives CDR1 MNHEY, CDR2 SMNVEV (reference sequence). The CDR3 sequence is CASSSLAGGPSTPQYF. The DNA for the CDR3 is TGTGCCAGCAGTTCACTAGCGGGAGGGCCGAGTACTCCGCAGTATTTT.

In nucleotides, the CDR3 is TGCGCCAGCAGCCAAGGACACCTGGGCCCCTACGAGCAGTACTTC. The encoded protein is CASSQGHLGPYEQYF. The chain recombines TRBV4-1 with TRBJ2-7; D is ambiguous. Looked up from germline, CDR1 is MGHRA and CDR2 is YSYEKL. This CDR3 has 15 residues. Between the trimmed V and J ends, which lost 1 base and 2 bases, there was a span of 12 bases.